This TCR beta chain was sequenced during a study of beta chain features in type 1 diabetes. Reverse transcribing all isolated RNA meant expressed TCRB transcripts were sequenced. Using immunoSEQ multiplex PCR, the repertoire was profiled, and TCRdb retains in-frame clones only, with some absent. The sample includes hundreds of thousands of clones, about 30% seen only once; the top ten take almost 0.065%. The CDR3 sequence is 14 residues long. The germline V and J ends were trimmed by 0 bases and 5 bases, with 11 bases remaining between them. Germline loops: CDR1 KGHSH, CDR2 LQKENI. The chain joins TRBV18 to TRBJ2-7; D not certain. Source material: naive CD4+ T cells from blood. The TCR sequence derives from a man younger than 35 in good health. The CDR3 DNA is TGTGCCAGCTCACCACCATTACCACTGGACGAGCAGTACTTC. Residues: CASSPPLPLDEQYF. Looking up the rest from reference TRBV18 and TRBJ2-7 gives the full variable domain: NAGVMQNPRHLVRRRGQEARLRCSPMKGHSHVYWYRQLPEEGLKFMVYLQKENIIDESGMPKERFSAEFPKEGPSILRIQQVVRGDSAAYFCASSPPLPLDEQYFGPGTRLTVT.